A single sample is the source of the 17 T cell receptor beta chains below, sequenced in a study of T cells in Graves' hyperthyroidism and ophthalmopathy. Amplification targeted TCR beta CDR3 regions from RNA transcripts. First-round RT-PCR of the TCR CDR3 relied on the HTBI primer set. MiXCR, run by TCRdb on the multiplex PCR reads, gives a single entry per CDR3 protein. The data hold approximately 400,000 distinct CDR3 sequences, with 25% observed a single time. What was sequenced was blood. These receptor sequences come from a man over 45 with Graves' hyperthyroidism.

The genes are TRBV11-2 and TRBJ2-5, with 8 bases identical to TRBD1. Losses at the gene ends were 3 bases for V and 5 bases for J; bases not matched to a gene: 5. Germline loops: CDR1 SGHAT, CDR2 FQNNGV. This CDR3 region has 14 residues. CDR3 residues: CASSFYRGMETQYF. The CDR3 nucleotides are TGTGCCAGCAGCTTTTACAGGGGGATGGAGACCCAGTACTTC. Complete variable domain (other parts from reference TRBV11-2 and TRBJ2-5): EAGVAQSPRYKIIEKRQSVAFWCNPISGHATLYWYQQILGQGPKLLIQFQNNGVVDDSQLPKDRFSAERLKGVDSTLKIQPAKLEDSAVYLCASSFYRGMETQYFGPGTRLLVL.

This clonotype was picked up a small number of times. The chain joins TRBV5-1 to TRBJ2-7; 15 bases are a match to TRBD2. Per the germline V gene, CDR1 is SGHRS and CDR2 is YFSETQ. This CDR3 has 16 residues. The J segment lost 3 bases and the V segment lost 3 bases, leaving 4 bases of the junction unmatched. The CDR3, as DNA: TGCGCCAGCAGCTCAGGGACTAGCGGGAGGAGCTACGAGCAGTACTTC. Amino acids: CASSSGTSGRSYEQYF.

This chain connects TRBV6-6 to TRBJ1-1, with TRBD1 identical over 11 bases. The CDR3 runs to 16 residues. J was trimmed by 7 bases and V by 2 bases; bases with no gene match: 9. Per the germline V gene, CDR1 is MNHNY and CDR2 is SVGAGI (reference sequence). In DNA, the CDR3 is TGTGCCAGCAGTTACCCGGACAGGGGGCTGGTAATTGAAGCTTTCTTT. It is translated as CASSYPDRGLVIEAFF.

The chain recombines TRBV9 with TRBJ2-3; a possible D gene is TRBD2 (6 bases). Looked up from germline, CDR1 is SGDLS and CDR2 is YYNGEE. The V and J ends lost 3 bases and 6 bases respectively, with 14 bases between them. The CDR3 consists of 14 residues. The CDR3 here is CASSDTGGDDTQYF. The CDR3 DNA is TGTGCCAGCAGCGACACAGGCGGGGATGATACGCAGTATTTT.

This clonotype was picked up a small number of times. The V gene is TRBV18, the J gene TRBJ2-7; D could derive from TRBD1 or TRBD2 (6 bases each). Germline V gene sequence: CDR1 KGHSH, CDR2 LQKENI. The CDR3 loop spans 13 amino acids. Deletions cut 10 bases from V and 4 bases from J, with 17 bases between. DNA of the CDR3: TGTGCCACCTCGGGGGACAAGTTATACGAGCAGTACTTC. The encoded protein is CATSGDKLYEQYF.

This clonotype has more than one count but fewer than ten. The J gene is TRBJ2-5, the V gene TRBV11-2; TRBD1 is a possible D gene (6 bases). The ends were cut back, 3 bases at V and 4 bases at J, with 9 bases in the middle. This CDR3 is built from 13 residues. The germline gives CDR1 SGHAT, CDR2 FQNNGV. CDR3 sequence reads: CASSLDSLETQYF. The CDR3 nucleotides are TGTGCCAGCAGCTTGGACAGTTTAGAGACCCAGTACTTC.

This sequence joins TRBV11-2 and TRBJ1-4; 7 nucleotides match TRBD1. The CDR3 is 15 residues long. With 5 bases clipped from V and 7 bases from J, the junction kept 10 bases outside the gene matches. CDR1 is SGHAT, CDR2 FQNNGV, per germline. CDR3: CASSRQTGRTEKLFF. The CDR3 DNA follows: TGTGCCAGCAGCCGCCAGACAGGGCGGACTGAAAAACTGTTTTTT.

This clonotype was detected many times. The chain recombines TRBV29-1 with TRBJ1-1; 9 bases line up with TRBD1. The trim removed 3 bases at V and 11 bases at J, leaving 13 bases unmatched. Germline V lookup: CDR1 SQVTM, CDR2 ANQGSEA. CDR3 length: 14 residues. CDR3 in DNA: TGCAGCGTTGACTATCTGGGACAGGGATTTGGGGCTTTCTTT. Amino acids: CSVDYLGQGFGAFF.

This clonotype was seen a single time. The rearrangement uses TRBV29-1 and TRBJ1-5; no clear D. Germline V gene data show CDR1 as SQVTM and CDR2 as ANQGSEA. CDR3 length: 13 amino acids. Trimming shortened V by 6 bases and J by 0 bases, and 9 bases separated the two germline ends. The CDR3 sequence is CSVRPDSNQPQHF. The CDR3 nucleotides are TGCAGCGTGCGGCCAGATAGCAATCAGCCCCAGCATTTT.

This clonotype was counted only a few times. The V gene is TRBV28, the J gene TRBJ1-6, with a weak D call TRBD1 (5 bases). The CDR3 loop spans 18 amino acids. The V gene's germline CDR1 is MDHEN and CDR2 SYDVKM. Trimming removed 2 bases from V and 0 bases from J, with 14 bases in between. CDR3 in DNA: TGTGCCAGCAGTTTAAGGGCGGGGGGGAGCTCCTATAATTCACCCCTCCACTTT. It yields the protein CASSLRAGGSSYNSPLHF.

The V gene is TRBV6-2 or TRBV6-3, the J gene TRBJ2-1, with a possible D match to TRBD2 (5 bases). V shed 2 bases and J shed 2 bases, with 10 bases lying between them. The CDR3 has 15 residues. Germline lookup yields CDR1 MNHEY and CDR2 SVGEGT. CDR3 nucleotide sequence: TGTGCCAGCAGTTACACAGAGACTACCTACAATGAGCAGTTCTTC. Translated: CASSYTETTYNEQFF.

This chain links TRBV7-9 with TRBJ1-1; possibly TRBD1 for D (6 bases). The V gene lost 5 bases and the J gene lost 1 base, with 14 bases spanning the gap. CDR3 length equals 15 residues. CDR1 SEHNR and CDR2 FQNEAQ come from the germline V gene (reference sequence). The CDR3 DNA is TGTGCCAGCAGCCAGAGAGAGACAGGGAACACTGAAGCTTTCTTT. It specifies CASSQRETGNTEAFF.

V and J are TRBV5-1 and TRBJ2-7; 9 bases fit TRBD2. The germline V gene has CDR1 SGHRS and CDR2 YFSETQ. The V segment lost 0 bases and the J segment 2 bases; nucleotides outside the gene matches: 6. CDR3 size: 16 residues. This CDR3 is CASSLAPSGNPYEQYF. As DNA, the CDR3 is TGCGCCAGCAGCTTGGCCCCTAGCGGGAACCCCTACGAGCAGTACTTC.

The chain employs TRBV5-6 and TRBJ2-3, with D possibly matching TRBD1 (6 bases). Germline V lookup: CDR1 SGHDT, CDR2 YYEEEE. The CDR3 length is 15 residues. V lost 3 bases to trimming and J lost 3 bases, with 14 bases between them. The CDR3 here is CASSYEGQPTDTQYF. CDR3 nucleotides: TGTGCCAGCAGCTACGAAGGACAGCCGACAGATACGCAGTATTTT.

CDR3 sequence: CASTQTGKGPGNTIYF. As DNA, the CDR3 is TGTGCCAGCACCCAGACGGGGAAGGGACCTGGAAACACCATATATTTT. The rearrangement links TRBV7-2 to TRBJ1-3; maybe TRBD1 (5 bases). CDR1 is SGHTA and CDR2 is FQGNSA in the germline V gene. The CDR3 is made up of 16 amino acids. Trimming stripped 7 bases from V and 2 bases from J, with 18 bases between.

This sequence joins TRBV6-2 or TRBV6-3 and TRBJ1-5; no firm D call. The germline V gene encodes CDR1 MNHEY and CDR2 SVGEGT. V was cut by 4 bases and J by 7 bases, with 14 bases left in between. CDR3 length: 14 residues. The CDR3: CASSSKGGGQPQHF. CDR3 DNA: TGTGCCAGCAGTTCCAAGGGAGGCGGACAGCCCCAGCATTTT.

This chain connects TRBV15 to TRBJ2-3; D is uncertain. CDR3 size: 16 residues. The germline V gene encodes CDR1 LNHNV and CDR2 YYDKDF (reference sequence). V was shortened by 2 bases and J by 2 bases, with 14 bases between the two germline ends. The CDR3 DNA sequence: TGTGCCACCAGCAGATCCGAGAATGGGGACACAGATACGCAGTATTTT. Amino acids: CATSRSENGDTDTQYF.